A single sample gave rise to the 19 T cell receptor beta chains below, sequenced in a study of T-cell reconstitution after alpha-beta-depleted transplantation in children. Using unique molecular identifiers, the investigators prepared the TCRbeta library. From the PCR reads, TCRdb called clonotypes with MiXCR, one entry per CDR3 protein. The sample carries 250,000 to 350,000 distinct CDR3 sequences, around 20% recorded once. Source: PBMCs, mostly from graft donor cells, taken 180 days after TCRalphabeta/CD19-depleted stem cell transplant. The receptors shown here come from a male patient younger than 18 who had a stem cell transplant for acute lymphoblastic leukemia, so the T cells may come from the graft donor.

This clonotype was observed at least ten times. This chain connects TRBV5-1 to TRBJ2-7; TRBD2 aligns across 7 bases. The germline CDR1 and CDR2 sequences are SGHRS and YFSETQ. This CDR3 region has 16 residues. V gave up 0 bases and J gave up 2 bases; unmatched junction bases: 8. Here the CDR3 reads CASSLESGIVPYEQYF. The CDR3 DNA reads TGCGCCAGCAGCTTGGAGAGCGGGATAGTCCCCTACGAGCAGTACTTC.

The chain's CDR3 is CSVGAGDTGELFF. CDR3 DNA: TGCAGCGTTGGTGCAGGAGACACCGGGGAGCTGTTTTTT. The chain links TRBV29-1 to TRBJ2-2; no clear D gene. This CDR3 is 13 amino acids long. V was shortened by 4 bases and J by 3 bases, with 9 bases between the two germline ends. The germline V gene has CDR1 SQVTM and CDR2 ANQGSEA.

This clonotype has a count of ten or more. This chain uses TRBV5-1 with TRBJ2-7; TRBD1 agrees at 7 bases. J gave up 3 bases and V 4 bases, and 10 bases lay outside the gene matches. Germline V lookup: CDR1 SGHRS, CDR2 YFSETQ. CDR3 length equals 15 residues. The CDR3 region is CASSTGQTRLYEQYF. The CDR3 DNA follows: TGCGCCAGCAGCACGGGACAGACACGCCTCTACGAGCAGTACTTC. The full variable domain, completed using reference TRBV5-1 and TRBJ2-7, is KAGVTQTPRYLIKTRGQQVTLSCSPISGHRSVSWYQQTPGQGLQFLFEYFSETQRNKGNFPGRFSGRQFSNSRSEMNVSTLELGDSALYLCASSTGQTRLYEQYFGPGTRLTVT.

The V and J genes are TRBV4-1 and TRBJ2-7; 7 positions agree with TRBD2. From germline, CDR1 is MGHRA and CDR2 YSYEKL. J lost 0 bases, V lost 0 bases, and 11 bases had no gene match. The CDR3 sequence is 18 residues long. CDR3 sequence: CASSQEGGGRIPSYEQYF. The CDR3 nucleotides are TGCGCCAGCAGCCAAGAGGGGGGAGGGCGGATCCCCTCCTACGAGCAGTACTTC.

The chain has TRBV20-1 and TRBJ1-2; D call uncertain. Trimming took off 0 bases at V and 2 bases at J, with 19 bases between the two ends. The germline gives CDR1 DFQATT, CDR2 SNEGSKA (reference sequence). The CDR3 covers 17 residues. The CDR3: CSARDRKGSRRNYGYTF. Written as DNA, the CDR3 is TGCAGTGCTAGAGATCGTAAAGGGAGCCGTAGAAACTATGGCTACACCTTC.

V is TRBV4-1 and J is TRBJ2-1, with D maybe TRBD1 (6 bases). The CDR3 length is 15 residues. The V gene lost 2 bases and the J gene lost 6 bases, with 14 bases spanning the gap. Germline CDR1 MGHRA, CDR2 YSYEKL. The CDR3 DNA is TGCGCCAGCAGCCAATTGGGGGCTTGGGTCAATGAGCAGTTCTTC. It translates to CASSQLGAWVNEQFF.

The gene calls are TRBV6-6 and TRBJ1-2; 7 positions agree with TRBD1. This CDR3 region has 13 residues. Germline loops: CDR1 MNHNY, CDR2 SVGAGI (reference sequence). Unmatched junction bases numbered 7, after V lost 4 bases and J lost 8 bases. As DNA, the CDR3 is TGTGCCAGCAGTTTCGACAGGGTACGGGGCTACACCTTC. Translated, it gives CASSFDRVRGYTF.

V usage is TRBV6-1 and J usage is TRBJ2-3, with D perhaps being TRBD1 or TRBD2 (5 bases each). CDR3 size: 15 residues. Germline CDR1 reads MNHNS; CDR2 reads SASEGT. V was pared by 2 bases and J by 2 bases, with 11 bases between. CDR3 in amino acids: CASSEPGTATDTQYF. CDR3 in DNA: TGTGCCAGCAGTGAACCGGGGACCGCCACAGATACGCAGTATTTT.

This clonotype was seen only a few times. CDR3 nucleotide sequence: TGTGCCAGCAGCTTGTTGGGCCAGGGGCCGAACACCGGGGAGCTGTTTTTT. Amino acids: CASSLLGQGPNTGELFF. V gene TRBV5-5 combines with J gene TRBJ2-2, with a possible D match to TRBD1 (6 bases). The length of the CDR3 is 17 residues. Trimming stripped 1 base from V and 0 bases from J, with 13 bases between. Germline V gene data show CDR1 as SGHKS and CDR2 as YYEKEE (reference sequence).

This clonotype occurred many times. The chain links TRBV27 to TRBJ2-7; the D is unclear. The CDR3 sequence is 13 residues long. Trimming took 1 base from V and 4 from J, leaving 8 bases between them. CDR1 and CDR2 (germline): MNHEY, SMNVEV (reference sequence). The CDR3 is CASSLLKSYEQYF. The CDR3 bases are TGTGCCAGCAGTTTATTGAAATCTTACGAGCAGTACTTC.

The V call is TRBV20-1, the J call TRBJ1-1, with a possible D match to TRBD1 (5 bases). Germline V lookup: CDR1 DFQATT, CDR2 SNEGSKA (reference sequence). V was trimmed by 5 bases and J by 7 bases, leaving 17 bases between them. The CDR3 is 13 amino acids. CDR3 residues: CSAPRGARDEAFF. In nucleotides, the CDR3 is TGCAGTGCTCCCAGAGGGGCTCGAGATGAAGCTTTCTTT.

The rearrangement uses TRBV7-7 and TRBJ2-1; D gene unclear. Trimming removed 0 bases from V and 7 bases from J, with 13 bases in between. The CDR3 has 15 amino acids. CDR1 and CDR2 (germline): SSHAT, FNYEAQ (reference sequence). The chain's CDR3 is CASSLAGGLGNEQFF. The CDR3 DNA reads TGTGCCAGCAGCTTAGCTGGCGGTTTGGGGAATGAGCAGTTCTTC.

There are a few counts of this clonotype. The chain uses TRBV5-1 and TRBJ1-3; D remains ambiguous. The CDR3 runs 14 residues. CDR1 is SGHRS, CDR2 YFSETQ, per germline. The germline V and J ends were trimmed by 4 bases and 0 bases, with 8 bases remaining between them. The CDR3 spells CASSTGSSGNTIYF. For the CDR3, the DNA is TGCGCCAGCAGCACGGGGTCCTCTGGAAACACCATATATTTT.

This clonotype was counted only a few times. The V call is TRBV20-1, the J call TRBJ1-5, with 10 positions matching TRBD1. V dropped 6 bases and J dropped 0; count of bases not matched to a gene: 5. CDR3 size: 15 residues. The germline V gene encodes CDR1 DFQATT and CDR2 SNEGSKA (reference sequence). The CDR3: CSASGTGDSNQPQHF. The CDR3 DNA reads TGCAGTGCGTCCGGGACAGGGGATAGCAATCAGCCCCAGCATTTT.

This clonotype was detected ten times or more. V usage is TRBV12-3 or TRBV12-4 and J usage is TRBJ2-7; no definite D call. The CDR3 is 13 amino acids. Trimming left V 3 bases short and J 1 base short, with 7 bases between. CDR3 nucleotide sequence: TGTGCCAGCAGTTTGCGGAGATCCTACGAGCAGTACTTC. Its translation is CASSLRRSYEQYF.

The CDR3 DNA follows: TGTGCCAGCAGCCCGAGTTGGACCACTGAAGCTTTCTTT. It yields the protein CASSPSWTTEAFF. The chain joins TRBV7-2 to TRBJ1-1; no firm D call. Trimming cost V 5 bases and J 4 bases, with 11 bases left between them. Germline V gives CDR1 SGHTA, CDR2 FQGNSA. The CDR3 has 13 amino acids.

In its sample, this clonotype was seen a few times. The rearrangement uses TRBV5-1 and TRBJ1-2; the D is unclear. Germline V gene lookup returns CDR1 SGHRS and CDR2 YFSETQ. The CDR3 is 13 amino acids. Trimming removed 0 bases from V and 2 bases from J, with 5 bases in between. Here the CDR3 DNA reads TGCGCCAGCAGCTTGGTGGTCAACTATGGCTACACCTTC. Translating it yields CASSLVVNYGYTF.

This rearrangement joins TRBV5-1 to TRBJ2-7; 8 nucleotides line up with TRBD1. Germline V gene lookup returns CDR1 SGHRS and CDR2 YFSETQ. Trimming cost V 4 bases and J 3 bases; bases outside gene matches: 9. This CDR3 is built from 15 residues. The CDR3 sequence: CASSRTGTVIYEQYF. CDR3 in DNA: TGCGCCAGCAGCAGGACAGGGACGGTAATCTACGAGCAGTACTTC.

The chain has TRBV5-1 and TRBJ2-1; 11 positions agree with TRBD2. CDR3 length equals 13 residues. Unmatched junction bases numbered 1, after V lost 5 bases and J lost 6 bases. Per the germline V gene, CDR1 is SGHRS and CDR2 is YFSETQ. The CDR3 region is CASRLAGVNEQFF. The CDR3 DNA follows: TGCGCCAGCAGACTAGCGGGAGTCAATGAGCAGTTCTTC.